These 9 T cell receptor beta chains were sequenced from one sample in a study of blood T cell repertoires in COVID-19. Produced via immunoSEQ multiplex PCR; TCRdb's table is partial and in-frame only. The repertoire holds approximately 230,000 clones, with 70% to 90% as singletons. What was sequenced was peripheral blood. The receptors here all came from a woman in her forties who had recovered from COVID-19.

The V and J genes are TRBV27 and TRBJ1-5; D is unclear. The V end lost 8 bases, the J end lost 4 bases, and 12 bases lay between the germline ends. The CDR3 is 13 residues long. Germline assignment: CDR1 MNHEY and CDR2 SMNVEV (reference sequence). CDR3 bases: TGTGCCAGCCGCCTAAGGGAGAATCAGCCCCAGCATTTT. Translated, it gives CASRLRENQPQHF.

This clone has only one observation. This specimen includes other DNA sequences encoding the same CDR3. The V gene is TRBV9, the J gene TRBJ1-4, with D possibly being TRBD1 (6 bases). V was trimmed by 4 bases and J by 0 bases, leaving 13 bases between them. Germline V gene sequence: CDR1 SGDLS, CDR2 YYNGEE. The CDR3 contains 16 residues. The CDR3 DNA is TGTGCCAGCAGCCCCCGGGGGGCGGCAACTAATGAAAAACTGTTTTTT. Its translation: CASSPRGAATNEKLFF. Together with reference TRBV9 and TRBJ1-4, the CDR3 gives the full variable domain: DSGVTQTPKHLITATGQRVTLRCSPRSGDLSVYWYQQSLDQGLQFLIQYYNGEERAKGNILERFSAQQFPDLHSELNLSSLELGDSALYFCASSPRGAATNEKLFFGSGTQLSVL.

The chain recombines TRBV19 with TRBJ1-5; D ambiguous. The CDR3 has 15 amino acids. Trimming stripped 7 bases from V and 2 bases from J, with 15 bases between. From germline, CDR1 is LNHDA and CDR2 SQIVND (reference sequence). CDR3 nucleotides: TGTGCCAGTACCTCCGGGGAGCGGGGCAATCAGCCCCAGCATTTT. It specifies CASTSGERGNQPQHF.

V is TRBV9 and J is TRBJ2-5, with a weak D call TRBD1 (6 bases). The CDR3 totals 13 residues. Trimming took off 4 bases at V and 2 bases at J, with 9 bases between the two ends. Germline V CDR1 and CDR2: SGDLS, YYNGEE. In DNA, the CDR3 is TGTGCCAGCAGCTTCGGACAGCAAGAGACCCAGTACTTC. Protein: CASSFGQQETQYF.

The J gene is TRBJ2-3, the V gene TRBV9, with a possible D match to TRBD2 (6 bases). Deletions cut 3 bases from V and 2 bases from J, with 16 bases between. CDR1 and CDR2 (germline): SGDLS, YYNGEE. This CDR3 has 16 residues. CDR3 sequence: CASSGEKGTDTDTQYF. CDR3 DNA sequence: TGTGCCAGCAGCGGGGAAAAGGGGACTGACACAGATACGCAGTATTTT.

The chain links TRBV5-1 to TRBJ2-1, with D maybe TRBD2 (5 bases). Per germline, CDR1 SGHRS and CDR2 YFSETQ. CDR3 length: 16 residues. V was cut by 4 bases and J by 2 bases, with 16 bases left in between. The CDR3 sequence: CASSRSPRATYNEQFF. CDR3 in DNA: TGCGCCAGCAGCCGGTCCCCGCGGGCGACCTACAATGAGCAGTTCTTC.

The chain couples TRBV7-2 to TRBJ2-7; tentatively, D is TRBD1 (5 bases). Germline lookup yields CDR1 SGHTA and CDR2 FQGNSA. V shed 5 bases and J shed 2 bases, with 13 bases lying between them. CDR3 length: 14 amino acids. In nucleotides, the CDR3 is TGTGCCAGCAGCCCCACCCAGGGCCCCTACGAGCAGTACTTC. This sequence encodes CASSPTQGPYEQYF.

The CDR3 nucleotides read TGTGCCAGCTCACCGGGACTAGCGGGAAGTGGGGTAGAGACCCAGTACTTC. Its protein is CASSPGLAGSGVETQYF. The rearrangement links TRBV18 to TRBJ2-5; 13 positions match TRBD2. Germline V lookup: CDR1 KGHSH, CDR2 LQKENI. The CDR3 extends over 17 amino acids. After removal of 3 bases from V and 4 bases from J, the junction contained 8 bases not matched to a gene.

The V gene is TRBV19, the J gene TRBJ2-7, with 11 bases that match TRBD1. Germline CDR1 is LNHDA and CDR2 is SQIVND (reference sequence). The CDR3 runs 17 residues. J lost 3 bases, V lost 2 bases, and 9 bases had no gene match. CDR3 amino acids: CASSIRAGTGGLYEQYF. The CDR3 coding sequence is TGTGCCAGTAGTATAAGGGCCGGGACAGGGGGGCTCTACGAGCAGTACTTC. Variable domain in full (rest from reference TRBV19 and TRBJ2-7): DGGITQSPKYLFRKEGQNVTLSCEQNLNHDAMYWYRQDPGQGLRLIYYSQIVNDFQKGDIAEGYSVSREKKESFPLTVTSAQKNPTAFYLCASSIRAGTGGLYEQYFGPGTRLTVT.